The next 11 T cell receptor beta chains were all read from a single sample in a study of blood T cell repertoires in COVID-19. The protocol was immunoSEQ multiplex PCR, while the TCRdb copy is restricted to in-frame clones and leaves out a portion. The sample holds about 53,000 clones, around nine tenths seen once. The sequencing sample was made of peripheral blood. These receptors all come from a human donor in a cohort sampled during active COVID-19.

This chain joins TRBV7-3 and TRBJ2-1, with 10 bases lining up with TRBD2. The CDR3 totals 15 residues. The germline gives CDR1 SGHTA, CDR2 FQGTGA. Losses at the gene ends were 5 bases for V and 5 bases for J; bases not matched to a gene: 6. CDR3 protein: CASSTTSGRHNEQFF. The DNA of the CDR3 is TGTGCCAGCAGCACGACTAGCGGGCGCCACAATGAGCAGTTCTTC.

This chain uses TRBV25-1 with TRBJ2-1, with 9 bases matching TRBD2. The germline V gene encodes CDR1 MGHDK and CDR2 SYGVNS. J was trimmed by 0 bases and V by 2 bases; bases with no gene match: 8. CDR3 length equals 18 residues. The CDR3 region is CASSEGGGRAPSYNEQFF. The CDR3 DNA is TGTGCCAGCAGTGAAGGCGGCGGGAGGGCTCCCTCCTACAATGAGCAGTTCTTC. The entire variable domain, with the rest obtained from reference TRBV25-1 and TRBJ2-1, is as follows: EADIYQTPRYLVIGTGKKITLECSQTMGHDKMYWYQQDPGMELHLIHYSYGVNSTEKGDLSSESTVSRIRTEHFPLTLESARPSHTSQYLCASSEGGGRAPSYNEQFFGPGTRLTVL.

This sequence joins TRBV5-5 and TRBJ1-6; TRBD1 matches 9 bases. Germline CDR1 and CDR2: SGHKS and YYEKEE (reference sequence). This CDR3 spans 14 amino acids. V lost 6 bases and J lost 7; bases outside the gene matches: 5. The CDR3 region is CASNPTGGNSPLHF. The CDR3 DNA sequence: TGTGCCAGCAACCCGACAGGGGGGAATTCACCCCTCCACTTT.

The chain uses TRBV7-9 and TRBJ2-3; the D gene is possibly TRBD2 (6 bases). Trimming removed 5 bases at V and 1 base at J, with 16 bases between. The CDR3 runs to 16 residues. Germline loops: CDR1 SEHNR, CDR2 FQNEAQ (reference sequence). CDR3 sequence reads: CASSPPWGGGTDTQYF. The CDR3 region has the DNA TGTGCCAGCAGCCCACCCTGGGGCGGGGGCACAGATACGCAGTATTTT.

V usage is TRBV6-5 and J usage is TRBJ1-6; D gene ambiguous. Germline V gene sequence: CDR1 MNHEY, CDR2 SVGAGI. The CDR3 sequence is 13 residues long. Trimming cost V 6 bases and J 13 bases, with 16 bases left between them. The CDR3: CASRPGEGGPLHF. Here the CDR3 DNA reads TGTGCCAGCAGGCCCGGGGAGGGAGGGCCCCTCCACTTT.

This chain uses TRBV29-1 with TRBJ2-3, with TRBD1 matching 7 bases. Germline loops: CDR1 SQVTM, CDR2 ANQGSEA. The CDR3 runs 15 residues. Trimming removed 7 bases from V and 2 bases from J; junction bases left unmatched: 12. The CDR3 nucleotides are TGCAGCGCCCAAAGGGACAGTGGTGTCACAGATACGCAGTATTTT. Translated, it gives CSAQRDSGVTDTQYF.

CDR3 in amino acids: CASSLRAANYGYTF. The DNA for the CDR3 is TGTGCCAGCAGTCTTCGTGCGGCTAACTATGGCTACACCTTC. The chain recombines TRBV9 with TRBJ1-2; no clear D. Trimming took 5 bases from V and 0 from J, leaving 11 bases between them. The CDR3 loop spans 14 amino acids. Per the germline V gene, CDR1 is SGDLS and CDR2 is YYNGEE.

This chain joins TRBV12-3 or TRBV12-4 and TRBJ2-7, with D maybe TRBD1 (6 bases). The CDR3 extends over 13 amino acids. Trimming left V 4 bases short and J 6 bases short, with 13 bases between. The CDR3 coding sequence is TGTGCCAGCAGTTCCCGGCCGACAGGCGAGCAGTACTTC. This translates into CASSSRPTGEQYF.

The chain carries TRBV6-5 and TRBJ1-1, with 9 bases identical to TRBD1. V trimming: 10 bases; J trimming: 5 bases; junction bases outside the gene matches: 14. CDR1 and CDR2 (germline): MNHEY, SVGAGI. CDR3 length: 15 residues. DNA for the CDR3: TGTGCCACTGCGGACAGGGGTGCAGAAAAAACTGAAGCTTTCTTT. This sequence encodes CATADRGAEKTEAFF.

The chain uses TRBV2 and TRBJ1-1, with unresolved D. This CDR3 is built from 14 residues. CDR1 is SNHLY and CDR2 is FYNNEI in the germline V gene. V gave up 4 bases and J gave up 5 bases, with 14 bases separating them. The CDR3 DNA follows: TGTGCCAGCAGTGTTGAGGGTAGAGGGACTGAAGCTTTCTTT. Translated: CASSVEGRGTEAFF.

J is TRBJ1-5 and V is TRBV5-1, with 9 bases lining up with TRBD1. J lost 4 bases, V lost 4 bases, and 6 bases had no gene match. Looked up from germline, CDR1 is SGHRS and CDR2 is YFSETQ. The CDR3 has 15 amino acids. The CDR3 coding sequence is TGCGCCAGCAGCCCGGGGGACAGGGAAAATCAGCCCCAGCATTTT. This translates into CASSPGDRENQPQHF.